This T cell receptor (beta chain) was identified in a study of T cell responses to AZD1222 COVID-19 vaccine. Study outcomes and limitations: As reported, nearly half of all spike-specific TCRs target variant regions that are unmutated. AZD1222 recipients seropositive at baseline numbered only six or seven.

As concerns this clone: The antigen is undetermined.

This table comes from immunoSEQ multiplex PCR, and its TCRdb copy is limited to in-frame clones, with some not included. The sample comprises approximately 120,000 clones, about nine tenths of which are singletons, and 4% to 5.5% rests with the top ten. CDR3 size: 15 residues. V lost 1 base and J lost 5, with 17 bases in between. Germline V gives CDR1 GTSNPN, CDR2 SVGIG (reference sequence). The chain is built from TRBV30 and TRBJ2-5, with D maybe TRBD1 (6 bases). This sequence was found in an adult in good health. The sample in question was peripheral blood, obtained on day 0 of AZD1222 vaccination. Here the CDR3 DNA reads TGTGCCTGGAGTGACCTCCTCAGGGGTGGGGAGACCCAGTACTTC. Translation: CAWSDLLRGGETQYF.